This TCR beta chain was documented in a study of CD8+ T cells in alopecia areata (dated by TCRdb to 2017 to 2018). General notes on the study: Treated patients were enrolled in an open-label pilot trial of oral tofacitinib at 5 to 10 mg twice daily for moderate-to-severe alopecia areata. RNA came from the PAXgene miRNA kit for fixed scalp, the miRNeasy kit for PBMCs, and the RNeasy kit for mouse skin. Patients on tofacitinib were biopsied at baseline and after 4 and 24 weeks of treatment, and several of the patients also had a later scalp biopsy. Scalp clonality was compared across normal scalp (n=4), patchy alopecia areata scalp (n=8), and alopecia totalis/universalis scalp (n=8). Amplification of TCRbeta CDR3 regions was done by immunoSEQ multiplex PCR using 35 Vbeta forward primers and 13 Jbeta reverse primers. In humans, TCRbeta sequencing was performed on scalp tissue and on sorted CD4+ and CD8+ peripheral blood T cells from healthy controls and from patients with patchy or totalis/universalis alopecia areata. Tofacitinib was administered for 6 to 18 months, and 6 months of follow-up off drug were then conducted to assess delayed response and recurrence. In both human patients and the C3H/HeJ mouse model, the study applied high-throughput TCRbeta sequencing to look at T cell clonal expansion in alopecia areata. Disease severity in treated patients was measured with the SALT score, which quantifies the percentage of affected scalp surface area. Broader findings and caveats from the paper: Scalp clonality and the number of expanded CD8+ clones among the top 100 scalp clones were significantly decreased by tofacitinib. Lesional scalp, especially in alopecia totalis/universalis, showed higher clonality and more expanded CD8+ clones than normal scalp, suggesting antigenic drive. Compared with mice, TCR sequences shared between patients were less clear, possibly partly because of HLA diversity across the patient population. Because the treated cohort was small and included a single nonresponder, larger studies are needed to assess links between baseline CD8+ expansion and response. During tofacitinib treatment, many expanded lesional clones stuck around in both scalp and blood, and this persistence may partly explain why relapse happens after treatment is stopped. Resident alphabeta T cells in normal human skin are also sequenced, complicating scalp TCR repertoire analysis, unlike mouse skin dominated by gammadelta T cells.

This clone appeared a few times. Its recognized antigen is unknown. No base-level quality is on record; no much larger clone is a single base apart. Libraries were constructed by the immunoSEQ multiplex PCR assay. For TCR sequencing, RNA was extracted from every sample and reverse transcribed into cDNA to serve as template. First-strand cDNA was synthesized with SuperScript III using a 2:1 mix of oligo-dT and random hexamers. Amplification bias was assessed with a synthetic immune receptor repertoire, and residual bias was removed computationally. As for how the authors treated the data: Raw reads were preprocessed for error removal, and CDR3 was defined according to IMGT conventions as running from the conserved cysteine to phenylalanine. Clonality was computed by normalizing Shannon entropy by log2 of the number of productive unique TCRs and subtracting the result from 1. CD4 or CD8 identity of scalp clones was inferred by cross-referencing scalp TCRbeta sequences with sorted blood CD4 and CD8 repertoires. The clones in this table, taken by TCRdb from immuneACCESS, are in-frame only. Not every clone is retained; where verified, under half of the shortfall comes from an unresolved V gene, and the cause of the rest is unknown. Clonal size and the V and J genes are those of that table, whereas D and trimming came from the DNA. The sample data list approximately 200,000 clones, and over 40% of these were observed just once. The ten biggest clones cover roughly 2.6% of the sample.

What this sample's treatment or condition label stands for: oral pan-JAK inhibitor, 5-10 mg twice daily. Peripheral blood and lesional scalp punch biopsies were obtained from patients with alopecia areata. PBMCs were isolated by density centrifugation and stained for CD3, CD4 and CD8, and CD4+ and CD8+ T cells were sorted on a FACSAria. At the junction V is shortened by 1 base and J by 0 bases, with 12 bases in between. From the cysteine through the phenylalanine, the CDR3 covers 16 amino acids. Only the CDR3 DNA stays, 48 bases, in frame from base 1. Based on the germline V gene, the CDR1 and CDR2 sequences are LGHNA and YNFKEQ.

The chain is made from TRBV4-2 and TRBJ1-2; the D region possibly corresponds to TRBD1 (5 bases align). The starting material was CD4+ T cells sorted from blood, obtained at approximately week 36, from a patient treated with tofacitinib. This sequence originates from a human donor with alopecia areata. This receptor carries the CDR3 CASSQVVGGANYGYTF. The bases read TGTGCCAGCAGCCAAGTTGTTGGGGGGGCTAACTATGGCTACACCTTC.